The 32 T cell receptor beta chains given below trace back to one sample, sequenced in a study of PD-1 blockade in classical Hodgkin lymphoma. Assay: immunoSEQ multiplex PCR; the TCRdb copy retains only in-frame clones and omits some. The sample has 40,000 to 45,000 clones; 78% are singletons. Every one of the patients relapsed after autologous stem cell transplantation (brentuximab vedotin exposure was variable). The sample here was peripheral blood mononuclear cells (PBMCs), taken at baseline. These receptors originate from a human donor with classical Hodgkin lymphoma.

The chain recombines TRBV6-1 with TRBJ2-1; the match to TRBD1 covers 12 bases. J lost 8 bases, V lost 3 bases, and 8 bases had no gene match. The CDR3 length is 16 residues. Per germline, CDR1 MNHNS and CDR2 SASEGT. The CDR3 coding sequence is TGTGCCAGCAGTGAGGAATGGGACAGGGGGCTCCATGAGCAGTTCTTC. Protein sequence: CASSEEWDRGLHEQFF.

CDR3 nucleotide sequence: TGCGCCAGCAGAGGACTAGCGGGAAGCTCCTACAATGAGCAGTTCTTC. It encodes CASRGLAGSSYNEQFF. The rearrangement links TRBV5-1 to TRBJ2-1, with 12 positions matching TRBD2. CDR1 is SGHRS, CDR2 YFSETQ, per germline. CDR3 length: 16 residues. Trimming at V came to 5 bases and at J to 0 bases, leaving 3 bases not matched to a gene.

This chain joins TRBV7-9 and TRBJ1-1, with TRBD1 matching over 9 bases. J was trimmed by 0 bases and V by 4 bases; bases with no gene match: 0. The CDR3 runs 14 residues. Looked up from germline, CDR1 is SEHNR and CDR2 is FQNEAQ (reference sequence). The CDR3 reads CASSWTGVNTEAFF. CDR3 coding DNA: TGTGCCAGCAGCTGGACAGGGGTGAACACTGAAGCTTTCTTT. The full variable domain, its missing parts supplied by reference TRBV7-9 and TRBJ1-1, is DTGVSQNPRHKITKRGQNVTFRCDPISEHNRLYWYRQTLGQGPEFLTYFQNEAQLEKSRLLSDRFSAERPKGSFSTLEIQRTEQGDSAMYLCASSWTGVNTEAFFGQGTRLTVV.

The chain employs TRBV7-2 and TRBJ1-4; 7 positions match TRBD1. The J segment lost 8 bases and the V segment lost 5 bases, leaving 11 bases of the junction unmatched. The V gene's germline CDR1 is SGHTA and CDR2 FQGNSA. This CDR3 spans 15 amino acids. The CDR3 sequence is CASSRGSTGNEKLFF. The DNA of the CDR3 is TGTGCCAGCAGCCGTGGGTCGACAGGGAACGAAAAACTGTTTTTT.

This clone was detected only a few times. The chain combines TRBV19 with TRBJ1-1; D is ambiguous. Germline lookup yields CDR1 LNHDA and CDR2 SQIVND (reference sequence). The V end was cut by 4 bases, the J end by 1 base, with 13 bases between. The length of the CDR3 is 15 residues. CDR3 bases: TGTGCCAGTAGTAGGAGGGATTTCGAGAACACTGAAGCTTTCTTT. Translating it yields CASSRRDFENTEAFF. The variable domain in full, with the rest retrieved from reference TRBV19 and TRBJ1-1, is DGGITQSPKYLFRKEGQNVTLSCEQNLNHDAMYWYRQDPGQGLRLIYYSQIVNDFQKGDIAEGYSVSREKKESFPLTVTSAQKNPTAFYLCASSRRDFENTEAFFGQGTRLTVV.

The genes are TRBV27 and TRBJ2-7, with TRBD1 matching over 9 bases. The V segment lost 2 bases and the J segment 3 bases; nucleotides outside the gene matches: 2. From germline, CDR1 is MNHEY and CDR2 SMNVEV (reference sequence). This CDR3 spans 14 amino acids. CDR3 sequence reads: CASSLGDRVYEQYF. CDR3 DNA sequence: TGTGCCAGCAGTTTAGGGGACAGGGTCTACGAGCAGTACTTC.

The chain carries TRBV7-2 and TRBJ2-2; no reliable D call. This CDR3 region has 15 residues. V gave up 2 bases and J gave up 1 base, with 8 bases separating them. CDR1 SGHTA and CDR2 FQGNSA come from the germline V gene. The CDR3 bases are TGTGCCAGCAGCTTACCGCTGGGGAACACCGGGGAGCTGTTTTTT. Its translation is CASSLPLGNTGELFF.

This clone was recorded a few times. The chain employs TRBV5-1 and TRBJ2-2; no definite D call. The V and J ends lost 4 bases and 8 bases respectively, with 15 bases between them. The length of the CDR3 is 14 residues. Germline V CDR1 and CDR2: SGHRS, YFSETQ. DNA for the CDR3: TGCGCCAGCAGCGATTTCTCACTTCCGGGGGAGCTGTTTTTT. Amino acid sequence: CASSDFSLPGELFF.

The chain recombines TRBV5-4 with TRBJ2-3; unclear D gene. Germline-derived CDR1 and CDR2 are SGHNT and YYREEE (reference sequence). The CDR3 consists of 14 residues. V lost 3 bases to trimming and J lost 6 bases, with 14 bases between them. CDR3 in amino acids: CASSSPPQRDTQYF. Here the CDR3 DNA reads TGTGCCAGCAGCTCGCCCCCACAACGGGATACGCAGTATTTT.

The chain combines TRBV10-3 with TRBJ1-3; 7 bases align to TRBD1. Germline V gives CDR1 ENHRY, CDR2 SYGVKD. With V trimmed by 11 bases and J by 2 bases, 6 bases remained unmatched. The CDR3 has 13 amino acids. CDR3 in amino acids: CAARTGAGNTIYF. The CDR3 DNA is TGTGCCGCCCGAACAGGGGCTGGAAACACCATATATTTT.

J is TRBJ1-2 and V is TRBV27; tentatively, D is TRBD1 (5 bases). V was shortened by 3 bases and J by 2 bases, with 13 bases between the two germline ends. From germline, CDR1 is MNHEY and CDR2 SMNVEV (reference sequence). The CDR3 spans 15 residues. The chain's CDR3 is CASSFLGGRNYGYTF. In DNA, the CDR3 is TGTGCCAGCAGTTTCCTCGGGGGTAGGAACTATGGCTACACCTTC.

This chain uses TRBV7-8 with TRBJ2-7; 7 nucleotides match TRBD2. V was pared by 1 base and J by 0 bases, with 3 bases of the junction left unmatched. The germline V gene encodes CDR1 SGHVS and CDR2 FQNEAQ. This CDR3 spans 15 amino acids. This CDR3 reads CASSLERGSSYEQYF. For the CDR3, the DNA is TGTGCCAGCAGCTTAGAGCGGGGAAGCTCCTACGAGCAGTACTTC. The whole variable domain, filled in from reference TRBV7-8 and TRBJ2-7, reads GAGVSQSPRYKVAKRGQDVALRCDPISGHVSLFWYQQALGQGPEFLTYFQNEAQLDKSGLPSDRFFAERPEGSVSTLKIQRTQQEDSAVYLCASSLERGSSYEQYFGPGTRLTVT.

V gene TRBV5-1 combines with J gene TRBJ2-1; D uncertain. Between the trimmed V and J ends, which lost 3 bases and 0 bases, there was a span of 19 bases. The CDR3 length is 18 residues. Germline CDR1 reads SGHRS; CDR2 reads YFSETQ. Here the CDR3 reads CASSWVMGWASSYNEQFF. CDR3 DNA: TGCGCCAGCAGCTGGGTAATGGGGTGGGCGAGCTCCTACAATGAGCAGTTCTTC.

This chain joins TRBV5-1 and TRBJ1-1, with unresolved D. This CDR3 is built from 12 residues. Germline V gives CDR1 SGHRS, CDR2 YFSETQ. V shed 0 bases and J shed 5 bases, with 5 bases lying between them. CDR3 residues: CASSLGHTEAFF. The CDR3, as DNA: TGCGCCAGCAGCTTGGGACATACTGAAGCTTTCTTT.

This chain joins TRBV27 and TRBJ2-7; D is perhaps TRBD2 (7 bases). Germline V lookup: CDR1 MNHEY, CDR2 SMNVEV (reference sequence). Trimming left V 5 bases short and J 6 bases short, with 20 bases between. This CDR3 comprises 15 residues. CDR3 in DNA: TGTGCCAGCAGTCCCTCTAGGTGGGGGGGCCTCGAGCAGTACTTC. As protein: CASSPSRWGGLEQYF.

V and J are TRBV19 and TRBJ2-2, with 8 bases lining up with TRBD2. Germline CDR1 reads LNHDA; CDR2 reads SQIVND (reference sequence). V gave up 10 bases and J gave up 6 bases; unmatched junction bases: 4. This CDR3 spans 12 amino acids. CDR3: CAIETSAGELFF. In DNA, the CDR3 is TGTGCCATCGAGACTAGCGCCGGGGAGCTGTTTTTT.

This chain connects TRBV9 to TRBJ1-3; D might be TRBD1 (6 bases). Germline V gene data show CDR1 as SGDLS and CDR2 as YYNGEE. The CDR3 extends over 17 amino acids. The ends were cut back, 3 bases at V and 0 bases at J, with 16 bases in the middle. Written as DNA, the CDR3 is TGTGCCAGCAGCGCTATGATAGGACAGTTCTCTGGAAACACCATATATTTT. Its protein product is CASSAMIGQFSGNTIYF.

In its sample, this clone was seen a few times. The chain carries TRBV5-5 and TRBJ2-7; perhaps TRBD1 as D (5 bases). Germline V gives CDR1 SGHKS, CDR2 YYEKEE (reference sequence). CDR3 length: 12 amino acids. The ends were cut back, 2 bases at V and 4 bases at J, with 7 bases in the middle. DNA for the CDR3: TGTGCCAGCAGCTTAGGGGTATACGAGCAGTACTTC. Its translation: CASSLGVYEQYF.

CDR3 region: CASSFLQGRSYNEQFF. CDR3 bases: TGTGCCAGCAGTTTTTTGCAGGGGAGGTCCTACAATGAGCAGTTCTTC. The chain carries TRBV27 and TRBJ2-1; possibly TRBD1 or TRBD2 for D (6 bases each). The CDR3 has 16 amino acids. Germline V lookup: CDR1 MNHEY, CDR2 SMNVEV (reference sequence). V was shortened by 3 bases and J by 1 base, with 13 bases between the two germline ends.

This chain links TRBV15 with TRBJ2-1; 7 bases align to TRBD2. The CDR3 totals 13 residues. Looked up from germline, CDR1 is LNHNV and CDR2 is YYDKDF (reference sequence). The ends lost 0 bases at V and 7 bases at J; junction bases unmatched: 0. In DNA form, the CDR3 reads TGTGCCACCAGCAGAGACGGGGGGAATGAGCAGTTCTTC. Residues: CATSRDGGNEQFF.

The chain joins TRBV30 to TRBJ1-6, with unresolved D. Looked up from germline, CDR1 is GTSNPN and CDR2 is SVGIG (reference sequence). The CDR3 is 13 residues long. The germline V and J ends were trimmed by 0 bases and 9 bases, with 9 bases remaining between them. The CDR3 DNA is TGTGCCTGGAGTGTAGTGAGGCTTTCACCCCTCCACTTT. Its protein is CAWSVVRLSPLHF.

The V call is TRBV5-5, the J call TRBJ2-7, with D hard to call. This CDR3 has 11 amino acids. Trimming pared 4 bases from V and 0 bases from J, leaving 2 bases between. CDR1 and CDR2 (germline): SGHKS, YYEKEE (reference sequence). CDR3 DNA sequence: TGTGCCAGCAGCAACTCCTACGAGCAGTACTTC. It translates to CASSNSYEQYF.

In its sample, this clone was seen a few times. CDR3 region: CATSRGRVSYEQYF. The CDR3 nucleotides read TGTGCCACCAGCAGAGGCAGGGTTTCCTACGAGCAGTACTTC. V usage is TRBV15 and J usage is TRBJ2-7, with a tentative D call TRBD1 (5 bases). Germline V lookup: CDR1 LNHNV, CDR2 YYDKDF (reference sequence). V lost 1 base and J 1 base, leaving 8 bases between the germline ends. This CDR3 is built from 14 residues.

The chain uses TRBV5-4 and TRBJ2-3; 9 nucleotides line up with TRBD2. This CDR3 contains 14 residues. Germline trimming cut 6 bases from V and 4 bases from J; bases unmatched to any gene: 6. Germline V gene sequence: CDR1 SGHNT, CDR2 YYREEE (reference sequence). The CDR3 protein is CASTRGGGADTQYF. CDR3 sequence (DNA): TGTGCCAGCACAAGGGGCGGGGGGGCAGATACGCAGTATTTT.

A single count supports this clone. V and J are TRBV6-1 and TRBJ2-7; 11 bases agree with TRBD2. Germline V gene sequence: CDR1 MNHNS, CDR2 SASEGT. V shed 1 base, J shed 7 bases, and the junction held 6 bases outside the gene matches. The CDR3 runs 15 residues. For the CDR3, the DNA is TGTGCCAGCAGTGAAGGTGCTAGCGGGGGGATAGAGCAGTACTTC. Translating gives CASSEGASGGIEQYF.

J is TRBJ2-5 and V is TRBV28; D is possibly TRBD1 or TRBD2 (6 bases each). Trimming took 6 bases from V and 5 from J, leaving 7 bases between them. This CDR3 is 11 amino acids long. CDR1 and CDR2 from the germline V gene are MDHEN and SYDVKM. The CDR3 nucleotides read TGTGCCAGCAGAGGGGGGGAGACCCAGTACTTC. It translates to CASRGGETQYF.

The V gene is TRBV7-2, the J gene TRBJ2-3; 7 nucleotides align to TRBD2. The CDR3 loop spans 16 amino acids. The germline V gene encodes CDR1 SGHTA and CDR2 FQGNSA. V trimming: 2 bases; J trimming: 3 bases; junction bases outside the gene matches: 8. CDR3 protein: CASSLRRGGATDTQYF. In DNA form, the CDR3 reads TGTGCCAGCAGCTTAAGGCGCGGGGGAGCTACAGATACGCAGTATTTT.

The rearrangement links TRBV4-3 to TRBJ1-4; 7 bases agree with TRBD1. The germline gives CDR1 LGHNA, CDR2 YSLEER. The CDR3 is 15 amino acids. V shed 2 bases, J shed 3 bases, and the junction held 3 bases outside the gene matches. CDR3: CASSQHRGANEKLFF. The CDR3, as DNA: TGCGCCAGCAGCCAACACAGGGGCGCTAATGAAAAACTGTTTTTT.

This clone was counted a few times. The chain has TRBV11-2 and TRBJ1-1; maybe TRBD1 (5 bases). Germline values: CDR1 SGHAT, CDR2 FQNNGV. V dropped 4 bases and J dropped 1 base, with 16 bases sitting between them. The CDR3 extends over 16 amino acids. The CDR3 loop is CASSSQGNPTNTEAFF. The CDR3 coding sequence is TGTGCCAGCAGCTCGCAGGGTAACCCCACGAACACTGAAGCTTTCTTT.

The chain links TRBV12-5 to TRBJ2-3; TRBD2 matches at 10 bases. The germline gives CDR1 LGHNT, CDR2 FRNRAP. The CDR3 totals 18 residues. With V trimmed by 0 bases and J by 6 bases, 12 bases remained unmatched. The CDR3 loop is CASGLVFSGGSPGDTQYF. CDR3 bases: TGTGCTAGTGGTTTGGTTTTTAGCGGGGGGTCCCCAGGGGATACGCAGTATTTT. The full variable domain, with the rest looked up from reference TRBV12-5 and TRBJ2-3, is DARVTQTPRHKVTEMGQEVTMRCQPILGHNTVFWYRQTMMQGLELLAYFRNRAPLDDSGMPKDRFSAEMPDATLATLKIQPSEPRDSAVYFCASGLVFSGGSPGDTQYFGPGTRLTVL.

CDR3 sequence reads: CASSQDPAGTGNYGYTF. CDR3 DNA: TGCGCCAGCAGCCAAGATCCCGCTGGGACAGGCAACTATGGCTACACCTTC. J is TRBJ1-2 and V is TRBV4-3; TRBD1 matches at 8 bases. Germline V lookup: CDR1 LGHNA, CDR2 YSLEER. The CDR3 length is 17 residues. J was trimmed by 2 bases and V by 0 bases; bases with no gene match: 8.

The chain is built from TRBV5-1 and TRBJ2-3; 11 nucleotides match TRBD1. Trimming removed 0 bases from V and 0 bases from J; junction bases left unmatched: 15. Germline loops: CDR1 SGHRS, CDR2 YFSETQ. The CDR3 is 21 residues long. The CDR3 nucleotides are TGCGCCAGCAGCTTGGAGGGCCGACGGGACAGGGGGAAACCTAGCACAGATACGCAGTATTTT. It specifies CASSLEGRRDRGKPSTDTQYF.